This TCR beta chain was observed in a study of blood T cells in healthy people across ages. The germline V gene encodes CDR1 MNHNS and CDR2 SASEGT. This CDR3 spans 18 amino acids. Trimming took 7 bases from V and 7 from J; bases not matched to a gene: 20. Extraction yielded at least 6 micrograms of total RNA per sample. Through a sample-barcoded 5' primer and a J-beta primer mix, a second PCR was run for roughly 6 to 12 cycles. Each CDR3 protein is one row after TCRdb ran MiXCR on the 5' RACE reads. The repertoire holds hundreds of thousands of distinct CDR3 sequences, with roughly 64% as singletons. This clonotype was found a few times.

The receptor's source is a man aged 25-45 years in good health. Input material: blood. The V and J genes are TRBV6-1 and TRBJ2-1; 9 bases agree with TRBD2. The CDR3 nucleotides are TGTGCCAGCAACTCCTTGACTCCCTATCTGCGGGAGGGAAATGAGCAGTTCTTC. Amino acid sequence: CASNSLTPYLREGNEQFF.